This T cell receptor (beta chain) is drawn from a study of cytomegalovirus exposure and HLA in healthy donors. Those who donated were healthy bone marrow donors. The PCR contained 60 Vbeta and 13 Jbeta primers. Assay used: immunoSEQ multiplex PCR; TCRdb lists only in-frame clones, some missing. The repertoire consists of over 100,000 clones, with 75% to 85% occurring once and the leading ten covering about 8.6%. Study results and limitations: Highly shared variants forming one cluster were likely a sequencing artifact. As a later analysis showed, a missense DCLRE1C variant was linked to trimming of TCR beta V- and J-genes. The study listed some 160 cytomegalovirus-associated TCR beta chains.

Per the germline V gene, CDR1 is KGHSH and CDR2 is LQKENI. The CDR3 extends over 15 amino acids. Germline trimming cut 3 bases from V and 4 bases from J; bases unmatched to any gene: 7. On this clone itself: Antigen specificity is unknown.

The gene calls are TRBV18 and TRBJ1-2; 8 bases are a match to TRBD1. The sequenced sample was PBMCs. This TCR came from a woman aged 45 to 65 in good health and CMV-seropositive. The CDR3 nucleotides read TGTGCCAGCTCACCTAACATGGACAGGGCCTATGGCTACACCTTC. Protein product: CASSPNMDRAYGYTF.